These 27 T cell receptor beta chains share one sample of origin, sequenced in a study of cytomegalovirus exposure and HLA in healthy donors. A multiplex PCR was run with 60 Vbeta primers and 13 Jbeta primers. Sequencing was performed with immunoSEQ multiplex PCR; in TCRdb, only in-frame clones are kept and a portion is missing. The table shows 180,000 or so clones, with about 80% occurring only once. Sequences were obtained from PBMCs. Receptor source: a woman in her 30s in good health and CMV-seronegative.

CDR3: CASTPPGQGYQPQHF. The CDR3 bases are TGTGCCAGTACCCCCCCCGGACAGGGATATCAGCCCCAGCATTTT. The V gene is TRBV19, the J gene TRBJ1-5; 8 positions match TRBD1. The germline V gene has CDR1 LNHDA and CDR2 SQIVND (reference sequence). This CDR3 is 15 amino acids long. The ends lost 7 bases at V and 5 bases at J; junction bases unmatched: 10.

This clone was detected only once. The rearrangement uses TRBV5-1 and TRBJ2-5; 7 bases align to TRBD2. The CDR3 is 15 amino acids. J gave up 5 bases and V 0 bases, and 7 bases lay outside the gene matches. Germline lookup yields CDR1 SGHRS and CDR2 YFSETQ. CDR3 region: CASSLVGGKMETQYF. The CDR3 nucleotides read TGCGCCAGCAGCTTGGTGGGGGGGAAGATGGAGACCCAGTACTTC.

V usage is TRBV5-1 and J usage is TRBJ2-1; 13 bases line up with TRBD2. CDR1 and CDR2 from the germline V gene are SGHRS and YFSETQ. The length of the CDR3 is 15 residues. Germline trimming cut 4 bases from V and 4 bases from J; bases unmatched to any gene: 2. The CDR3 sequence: CASSTTSGGYNEQFF. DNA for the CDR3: TGCGCCAGCAGCACGACTAGCGGGGGGTACAATGAGCAGTTCTTC.

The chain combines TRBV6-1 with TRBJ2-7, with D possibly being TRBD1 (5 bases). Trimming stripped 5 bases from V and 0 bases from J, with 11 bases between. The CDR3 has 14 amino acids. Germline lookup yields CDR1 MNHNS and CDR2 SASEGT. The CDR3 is CASSTKDTSYEQYF. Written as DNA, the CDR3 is TGTGCCAGCAGTACGAAGGACACCTCCTACGAGCAGTACTTC.

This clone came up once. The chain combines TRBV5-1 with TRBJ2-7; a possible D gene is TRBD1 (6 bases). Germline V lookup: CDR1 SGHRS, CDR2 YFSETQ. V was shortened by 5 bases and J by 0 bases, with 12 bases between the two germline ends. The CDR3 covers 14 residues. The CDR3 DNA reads TGCGCCAGCAGGAGAGGACAGAGCTCCTACGAGCAGTACTTC. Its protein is CASRRGQSSYEQYF.

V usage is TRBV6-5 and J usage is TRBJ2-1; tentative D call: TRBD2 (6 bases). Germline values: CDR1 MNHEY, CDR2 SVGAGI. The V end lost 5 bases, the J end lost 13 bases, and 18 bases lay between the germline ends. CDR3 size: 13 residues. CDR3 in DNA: TGTGCCAGCAGTCAACCCGGGACTTCACACCAGTTCTTC. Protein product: CASSQPGTSHQFF.

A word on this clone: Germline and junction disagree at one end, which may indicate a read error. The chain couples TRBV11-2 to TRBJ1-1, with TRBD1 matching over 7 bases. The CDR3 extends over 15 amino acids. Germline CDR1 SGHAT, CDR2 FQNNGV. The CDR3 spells CASSVDRVMNTEAFF. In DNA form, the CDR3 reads TGTGCCAGCAGCGTAGACAGGGTCATGAACACTGAAGCTTTCTTT.

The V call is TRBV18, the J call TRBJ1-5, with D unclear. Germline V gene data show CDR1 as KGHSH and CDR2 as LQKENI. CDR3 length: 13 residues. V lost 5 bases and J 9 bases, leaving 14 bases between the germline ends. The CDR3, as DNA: TGTGCCAGCTCATCATTAGAGCGGGGGCCCCAGCATTTT. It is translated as CASSSLERGPQHF.

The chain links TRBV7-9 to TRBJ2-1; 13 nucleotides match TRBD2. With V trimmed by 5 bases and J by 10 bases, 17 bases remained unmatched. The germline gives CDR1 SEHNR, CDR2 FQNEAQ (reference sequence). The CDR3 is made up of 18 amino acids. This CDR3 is CASSPRDRTSGGPQEQFF. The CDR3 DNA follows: TGTGCCAGCAGCCCCAGGGACAGGACTAGCGGGGGCCCCCAGGAGCAGTTCTTC. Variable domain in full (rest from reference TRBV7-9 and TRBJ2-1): DTGVSQNPRHKITKRGQNVTFRCDPISEHNRLYWYRQTLGQGPEFLTYFQNEAQLEKSRLLSDRFSAERPKGSFSTLEIQRTEQGDSAMYLCASSPRDRTSGGPQEQFFGPGTRLTVL.

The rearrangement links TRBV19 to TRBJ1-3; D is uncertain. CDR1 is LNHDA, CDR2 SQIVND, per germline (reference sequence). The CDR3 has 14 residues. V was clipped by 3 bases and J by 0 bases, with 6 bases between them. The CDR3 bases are TGTGCCAGTAGTATGATCAGCTCTGGAAACACCATATATTTT. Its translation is CASSMISSGNTIYF.

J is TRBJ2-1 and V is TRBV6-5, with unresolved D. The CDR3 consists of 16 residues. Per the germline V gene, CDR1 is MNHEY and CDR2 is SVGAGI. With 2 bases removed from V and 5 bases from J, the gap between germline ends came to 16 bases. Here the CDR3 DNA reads TGTGCCAGCAGTTACCTGGCCGGTCTTGCGGACAATGAGCAGTTCTTC. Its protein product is CASSYLAGLADNEQFF.

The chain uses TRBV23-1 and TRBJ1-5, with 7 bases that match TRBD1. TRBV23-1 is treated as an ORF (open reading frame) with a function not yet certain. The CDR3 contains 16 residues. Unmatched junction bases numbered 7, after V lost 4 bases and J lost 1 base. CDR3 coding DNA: TGCGCCAGCAGTCGGCGGCAGGGGGACAGCAATCAGCCCCAGCATTTT. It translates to CASSRRQGDSNQPQHF.

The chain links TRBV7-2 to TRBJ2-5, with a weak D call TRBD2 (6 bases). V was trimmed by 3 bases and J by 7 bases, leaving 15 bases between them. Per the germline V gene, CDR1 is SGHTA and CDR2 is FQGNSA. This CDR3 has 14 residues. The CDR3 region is CASSLAGGVRTQYF. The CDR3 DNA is TGTGCCAGCAGCTTGGCAGGCGGGGTTAGGACCCAGTACTTC.

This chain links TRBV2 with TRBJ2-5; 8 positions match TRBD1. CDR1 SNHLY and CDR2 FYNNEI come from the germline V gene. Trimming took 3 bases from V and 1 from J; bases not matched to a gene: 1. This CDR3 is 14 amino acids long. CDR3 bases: TGTGCCAGCAGTGAGCAGGGGGCCCAAGAGACCCAGTACTTC. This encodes CASSEQGAQETQYF.

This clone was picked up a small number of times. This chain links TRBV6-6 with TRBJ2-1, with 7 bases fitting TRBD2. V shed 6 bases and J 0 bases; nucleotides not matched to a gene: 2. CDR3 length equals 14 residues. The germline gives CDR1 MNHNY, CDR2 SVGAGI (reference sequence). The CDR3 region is CASRPGGSYNEQFF. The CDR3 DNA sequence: TGTGCCAGCAGACCGGGGGGCTCCTACAATGAGCAGTTCTTC.

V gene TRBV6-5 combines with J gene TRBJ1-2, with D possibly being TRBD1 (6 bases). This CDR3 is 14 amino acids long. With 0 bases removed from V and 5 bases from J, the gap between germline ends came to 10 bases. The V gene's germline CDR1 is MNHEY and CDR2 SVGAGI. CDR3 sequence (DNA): TGTGCCAGCAGTTACTCGGGGACAAGTTATGGCTACACCTTC. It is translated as CASSYSGTSYGYTF.

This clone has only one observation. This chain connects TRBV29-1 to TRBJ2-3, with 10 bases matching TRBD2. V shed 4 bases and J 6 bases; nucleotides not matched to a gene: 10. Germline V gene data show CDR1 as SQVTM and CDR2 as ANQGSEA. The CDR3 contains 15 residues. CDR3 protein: CSVGRGAGGTDTQYF. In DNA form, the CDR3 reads TGCAGCGTTGGAAGGGGAGCGGGGGGGACTGATACGCAGTATTTT.

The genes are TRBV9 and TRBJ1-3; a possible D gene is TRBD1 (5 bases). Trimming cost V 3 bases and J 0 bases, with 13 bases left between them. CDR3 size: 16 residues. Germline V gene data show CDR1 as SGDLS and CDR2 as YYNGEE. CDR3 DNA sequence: TGTGCCAGCAGCGACGGACACCGCTACTCTGGAAACACCATATATTTT. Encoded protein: CASSDGHRYSGNTIYF.

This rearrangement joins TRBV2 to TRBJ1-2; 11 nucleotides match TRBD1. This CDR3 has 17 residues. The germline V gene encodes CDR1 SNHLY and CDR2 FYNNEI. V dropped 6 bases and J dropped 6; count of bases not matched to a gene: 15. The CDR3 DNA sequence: TGTGCCAGCAGGCTCGGTGTGACCTGGACAGGGGGCGATGGCTACACCTTC. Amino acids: CASRLGVTWTGGDGYTF.

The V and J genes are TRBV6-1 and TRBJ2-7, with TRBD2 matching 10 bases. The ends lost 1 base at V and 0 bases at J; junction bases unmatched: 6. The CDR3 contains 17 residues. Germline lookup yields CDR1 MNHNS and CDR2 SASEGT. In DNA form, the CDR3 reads TGTGCCAGCAGTGAAGTTTGGACTAGCGGACCCTCCTACGAGCAGTACTTC. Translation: CASSEVWTSGPSYEQYF.

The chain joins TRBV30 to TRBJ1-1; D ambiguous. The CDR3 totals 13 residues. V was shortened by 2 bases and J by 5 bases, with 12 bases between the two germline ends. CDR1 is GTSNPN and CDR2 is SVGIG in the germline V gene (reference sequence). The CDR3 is CAWSYGPGTEAFF. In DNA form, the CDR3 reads TGTGCCTGGAGTTACGGACCGGGGACTGAAGCTTTCTTT.

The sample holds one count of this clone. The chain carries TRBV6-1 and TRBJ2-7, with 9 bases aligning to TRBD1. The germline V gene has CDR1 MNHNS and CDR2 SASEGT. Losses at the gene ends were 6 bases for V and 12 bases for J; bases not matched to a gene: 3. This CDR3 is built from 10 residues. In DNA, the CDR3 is TGTGCCAGCAGACAGGGACAGGGGTACTTC. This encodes CASRQGQGYF.

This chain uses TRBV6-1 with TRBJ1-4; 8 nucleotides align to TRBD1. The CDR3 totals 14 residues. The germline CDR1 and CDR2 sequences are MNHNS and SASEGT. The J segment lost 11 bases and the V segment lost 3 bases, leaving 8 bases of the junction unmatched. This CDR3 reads CASSERTGFRKLFF. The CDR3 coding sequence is TGTGCCAGCAGTGAGCGGACAGGGTTTAGGAAACTGTTTTTT.

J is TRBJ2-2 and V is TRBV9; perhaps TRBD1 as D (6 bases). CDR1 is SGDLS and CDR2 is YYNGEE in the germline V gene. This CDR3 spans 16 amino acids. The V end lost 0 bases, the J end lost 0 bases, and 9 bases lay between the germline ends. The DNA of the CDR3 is TGTGCCAGCAGCGTAGCAGGGGTTCCGAACACCGGGGAGCTGTTTTTT. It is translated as CASSVAGVPNTGELFF.

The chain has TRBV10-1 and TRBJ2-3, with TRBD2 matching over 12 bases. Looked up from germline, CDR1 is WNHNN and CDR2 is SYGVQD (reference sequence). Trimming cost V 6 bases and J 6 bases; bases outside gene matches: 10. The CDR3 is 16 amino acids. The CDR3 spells CASRDGLAGNWDTQYF. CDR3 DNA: TGCGCCAGCAGAGACGGACTAGCGGGGAATTGGGATACGCAGTATTTT.

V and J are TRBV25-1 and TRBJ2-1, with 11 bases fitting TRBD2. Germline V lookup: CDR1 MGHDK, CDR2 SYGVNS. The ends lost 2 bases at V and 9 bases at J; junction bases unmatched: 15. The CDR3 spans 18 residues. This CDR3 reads CASSEGLGGASGGIEQFF. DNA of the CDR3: TGTGCCAGCAGTGAAGGTTTGGGCGGGGCTAGCGGGGGGATTGAGCAGTTCTTC.

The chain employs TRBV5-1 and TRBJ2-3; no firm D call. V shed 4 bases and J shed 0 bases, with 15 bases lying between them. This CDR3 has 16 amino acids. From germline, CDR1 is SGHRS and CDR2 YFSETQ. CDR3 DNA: TGCGCCAGCAGCCAGAACGCGGCCGCTAGCACAGATACGCAGTATTTT. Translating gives CASSQNAAASTDTQYF.